The 13 T cell receptor beta chains below were found in one sample sequenced in a study of blood T cell repertoires in COVID-19. Using immunoSEQ multiplex PCR, the repertoire was profiled, and TCRdb retains in-frame clones only, with some absent. This sample has around 130,000 clones, with about 84% found just once. What was sequenced was peripheral blood. These receptors came from a man in his 60s with acute or convalescent COVID-19.

The rearrangement uses TRBV7-9 and TRBJ2-7; perhaps TRBD1 as D (6 bases). With 1 base removed from V and 6 bases from J, the gap between germline ends came to 16 bases. The CDR3 has 15 residues. Germline CDR1 and CDR2: SEHNR and FQNEAQ (reference sequence). Here the CDR3 reads CASSLVQGLLPEQYF. The CDR3 bases are TGTGCCAGCAGCTTAGTACAGGGCCTACTACCCGAGCAGTACTTC.

J is TRBJ1-1 and V is TRBV12-3 or TRBV12-4; D is possibly TRBD1 (6 bases). This CDR3 has 12 amino acids. V lost 1 base to trimming and J lost 8 bases, with 8 bases between them. CDR3 sequence: CASSLVTGEAFF. CDR3 nucleotides: TGTGCCAGCAGTTTAGTGACAGGAGAAGCTTTCTTT.

The chain employs TRBV5-5 and TRBJ1-2, with 7 bases identical to TRBD1. J gave up 5 bases and V 4 bases, and 14 bases lay outside the gene matches. Looked up from germline, CDR1 is SGHKS and CDR2 is YYEKEE (reference sequence). The CDR3 totals 16 residues. The DNA for the CDR3 is TGTGCCAGCAGCGCAGACAGGGCCCCAACCCTATATGGCTACACCTTC. It codes for CASSADRAPTLYGYTF. Supplemented by reference TRBV5-5 and TRBJ1-2, the full variable domain reads DAGVTQSPTHLIKTRGQQVTLRCSPISGHKSVSWYQQVLGQGPQFIFQYYEKEERGRGNFPDRFSARQFPNYSSELNVNALLLGDSALYLCASSADRAPTLYGYTFGSGTRLTVV.

CDR3 DNA: TGTGCCACCAGTGTCGCCGGGAGCAGGGATGAGCAGTTCTTC. It specifies CATSVAGSRDEQFF. The chain joins TRBV24-1 to TRBJ2-1, with D tentatively TRBD2 (6 bases). Germline CDR1 KGHDR, CDR2 SFDVKD. This CDR3 contains 14 residues. V lost 5 bases to trimming and J lost 8 bases, with 15 bases between them.

The genes are TRBV9 and TRBJ1-5, with D maybe TRBD1 (5 bases). The germline CDR1 and CDR2 sequences are SGDLS and YYNGEE. Trimming took off 4 bases at V and 4 bases at J, with 12 bases between the two ends. This CDR3 has 14 amino acids. CDR3 protein: CASSPDSLNQPQHF. The CDR3 DNA reads TGTGCCAGCAGCCCAGACAGCCTTAATCAGCCCCAGCATTTT.

This clone was counted a few times. The rearrangement links TRBV7-8 to TRBJ2-2; 7 nucleotides agree with TRBD2. The CDR3 loop spans 21 amino acids. V shed 1 base, J shed 1 base, and the junction held 18 bases outside the gene matches. The germline V gene has CDR1 SGHVS and CDR2 FQNEAQ. In nucleotides, the CDR3 is TGTGCCAGCAGCTTAGAGGCAGGACGGGACTACCACCTACGGAACACCGGGGAGCTGTTTTTT. Its protein product is CASSLEAGRDYHLRNTGELFF. The complete variable domain, with remaining parts taken from reference TRBV7-8 and TRBJ2-2, reads GAGVSQSPRYKVAKRGQDVALRCDPISGHVSLFWYQQALGQGPEFLTYFQNEAQLDKSGLPSDRFFAERPEGSVSTLKIQRTQQEDSAVYLCASSLEAGRDYHLRNTGELFFGEGSRLTVL.

V usage is TRBV7-2 and J usage is TRBJ1-1, with D hard to call. The germline V gene has CDR1 SGHTA and CDR2 FQGNSA. Trimming shortened V by 5 bases and J by 6 bases, and 7 bases separated the two germline ends. This CDR3 region has 11 residues. CDR3 residues: CASSQYPEAFF. Here the CDR3 DNA reads TGTGCCAGCAGCCAGTATCCTGAAGCTTTCTTT. Drawing the rest from reference TRBV7-2 and TRBJ1-1, the complete variable domain is GAGVSQSPSNKVTEKGKDVELRCDPISGHTALYWYRQSLGQGLEFLIYFQGNSAPDKSGLPSDRFSAERTGGSVSTLTIQRTQQEDSAVYLCASSQYPEAFFGQGTRLTVV.

V usage is TRBV28 and J usage is TRBJ1-5, with TRBD1 matching 11 bases. Germline assignment: CDR1 MDHEN and CDR2 SYDVKM. J gave up 6 bases and V 1 base, and 8 bases lay outside the gene matches. CDR3 length: 17 residues. The CDR3 protein is CASSLYGTGGSSQPQHF. The DNA for the CDR3 is TGTGCCAGCAGTTTATACGGGACAGGGGGTTCGAGTCAGCCCCAGCATTTT. Variable domain in full (rest from reference TRBV28 and TRBJ1-5): DVKVTQSSRYLVKRTGEKVFLECVQDMDHENMFWYRQDPGLGLRLIYFSYDVKMKEKGDIPEGYSVSREKKERFSLILESASTNQTSMYLCASSLYGTGGSSQPQHFGDGTRLSIL.

This CDR3 reads CASRSQGGTYEQYF. As DNA, the CDR3 is TGTGCCAGCAGGTCCCAGGGGGGTACCTACGAGCAGTACTTC. This chain joins TRBV7-2 and TRBJ2-7; D perhaps matches TRBD1 (7 bases). The CDR3 is made up of 14 amino acids. Trimming took off 6 bases at V and 2 bases at J, with 14 bases between the two ends. The germline gives CDR1 SGHTA, CDR2 FQGNSA.

J is TRBJ1-1 and V is TRBV6-5; no clear D. From germline, CDR1 is MNHEY and CDR2 SVGAGI. The CDR3 is made up of 14 amino acids. Trimming shortened V by 0 bases and J by 1 base, and 6 bases separated the two germline ends. The CDR3 DNA reads as TGTGCCAGCAGTTACTCTGGAGGGAACACTGAAGCTTTCTTT. Amino acid sequence: CASSYSGGNTEAFF.

CDR3 nucleotide sequence: TGTGCCAGCAGCGTAGGAGGGTCGGGCAATCAGCCCCAGCATTTT. Protein sequence: CASSVGGSGNQPQHF. The J gene is TRBJ1-5, the V gene TRBV9; D uncertain. CDR1 and CDR2 from the germline V gene are SGDLS and YYNGEE. Trimming removed 0 bases at V and 2 bases at J, with 9 bases between. There are 15 residues in the CDR3.

This clone has just one count. V and J are TRBV28 and TRBJ1-1, with 7 bases lining up with TRBD1. Losses at the gene ends were 5 bases for V and 3 bases for J; bases not matched to a gene: 6. The germline V gene encodes CDR1 MDHEN and CDR2 SYDVKM. The CDR3 contains 14 residues. The CDR3 protein is CASSDRASDTEAFF. In DNA, the CDR3 is TGTGCCAGCAGTGACAGGGCGAGCGACACTGAAGCTTTCTTT.

The chain uses TRBV6-1 and TRBJ1-5; TRBD1 matches 7 bases. In germline, CDR1 is MNHNS, CDR2 SASEGT. This CDR3 is 15 amino acids long. V lost 2 bases, J lost 3 bases, and 4 bases stayed unmatched. CDR3 sequence: CASSENTGANQPQHF. The CDR3, as DNA: TGTGCCAGCAGTGAAAACACAGGGGCCAATCAGCCCCAGCATTTT.